This T cell receptor (beta chain) was identified during a study of PD-1 blockade in classical Hodgkin lymphoma. General observations from the study: Baseline diversity resembling that of newly diagnosed patients was seen in complete responders.

With regard to this clone: Its cognate antigen is unknown.

Repertoires were generated with immunoSEQ multiplex PCR, while TCRdb's copy carries only in-frame clones and drops some. Of 75,000 to 100,000 clones listed, around 80% are singletons. Each of the patients experienced relapse following autologous stem cell transplantation, and their brentuximab vedotin exposure differed. This CDR3 contains 13 residues. CDR1 SEHNR and CDR2 FQNEAQ come from the germline V gene (reference sequence). The J segment lost 7 bases and the V segment lost 2 bases, leaving 5 bases of the junction unmatched. Source: peripheral blood mononuclear cells (PBMCs), taken at baseline. The receptor was derived from a human donor with classical Hodgkin lymphoma. This chain connects TRBV7-9 to TRBJ2-7; 7 positions agree with TRBD1. The CDR3 DNA sequence: TGTGCCAGCAGCTTAAAAGGGGGCGGGGAGCAGTACTTC. It yields the protein CASSLKGGGEQYF.